This T cell receptor (beta chain) was observed in a study of blood T cell repertoires in COVID-19. This CDR3 has 15 amino acids. Germline V gives CDR1 LNHDA, CDR2 SQIVND (reference sequence). The V end lost 5 bases, the J end lost 5 bases, and 16 bases lay between the germline ends. Using immunoSEQ multiplex PCR, the repertoire was profiled, and TCRdb retains in-frame clones only, with some absent. The sample yields 100,000 or so clones, 85% to 95% seen once. This rearrangement joins TRBV19 to TRBJ1-5; tentative D call: TRBD1 (5 bases). This clonotype was obtained from a woman aged 55-70 years with active COVID-19. Sequences were obtained from peripheral blood. The CDR3 loop reads CASSRRGEGHQPQHF. CDR3 nucleotide sequence: TGTGCCAGTAGTCGGAGAGGGGAGGGACATCAGCCCCAGCATTTT.